The TCR beta chain under discussion was sequenced for a study of cytomegalovirus exposure and HLA in healthy donors (TCRdb year 2017). Turning to the overall study: An earlier analysis of about 560 of the donors reported approximately 300 Gb of sequence data and 117 million unique TCR beta sequences obtained from 150 million to 200 million T cells. An early release that covered roughly 600 HLA-typed donors contained about 300 gigabases of sequencing data and 75 million to 100 million unique TCR sequences. The genetic ancestry cluster associated with self-reported Caucasian donors included around four fifths of the 350 to 500 genotyped donors. The study aimed to test whether cataloging public T cell receptors could reveal signatures of past pathogen exposure. The study used immunosequencing to profile the T cell repertoires of some 600 subjects and linked those repertoires to cytomegalovirus serostatus. Along with the roughly 700-subject first cohort, a separate validation cohort of about 110 different subjects was used. High-throughput TCR immunosequencing, statistical association of individual TCRs with disease status, and machine learning were combined to predict cytomegalovirus infection status. A later analysis re-analyzed previously published TCR beta repertoires from roughly 600 donors and added high-resolution HLA genotyping to study TCR occurrence patterns. Rather than drawing on any new phenotypic data, the later analysis identified candidate immune exposures from TCR beta sequences and the way those sequences occurred across donors. An earlier analysis of roughly 600 of the donors used high-throughput TCR beta sequencing to judge whether each TCR beta V gene segment behaved as functional or pseudogenic. Donor age, sex, ethnicity and CMV serostatus were compiled alongside the repertoire data. A later genetic analysis used genome-wide SNP genotypes for about three fifths of the 666 donors, treating that subset as a discovery cohort. All discovery cohort repertoires had been generated using a single sequencing platform. HLA typing included class I and class II loci at four-digit resolution. Typing coverage varied by locus: roughly 629-640 donors for A, B, C, DRB1 and DQB1; some 520 for DQA1; 606 for DPA1; approximately 450 for DPB1. Four to six DR-DQ haplotypes were handled as single units for association and clustering, since linkage in the cohort was strong. Across some 400 genotyped donors of the cohort, an average of about 200,000 unique TCR beta nucleotide sequences per donor were sequenced, and 15% to 20% of those sequences were non-productive. Here is what the overall study found, with its caveats: Compared with the 666-donor mean, donors in an Asian-associated ancestry cluster had fewer N-insertions in productive TCRs, according to a later genetic analysis. In a later genetic analysis, a missense DCLRE1C variant was associated with V-gene and J-gene trimming of TCR beta chains, and the association was replicated in an independent cohort. Linkage disequilibrium might explain the correlated functional status among segregating V segments, but an unknown experimental factor could not be excluded. A group of highly shared sequence variants was considered likely to be a technical artifact of the sequencing pipeline. Because HLA typing was unavailable for some donors at each locus, only the typed subset was used in association tests. The 87-base-pair reads could not distinguish some IMGT-functional V segments, including TRBV6-2 and TRBV6-3, so those segments were excluded. In a later analysis, HLA-associated TCR beta chains showed more clonal expansion and lower generation probabilities than non-associated chains that were equally common. Roughly uniform sequencing depth across donors was assumed in presence/absence analyses, although this assumption may not hold. The classifier was reported to diagnose cytomegalovirus status with high specificity and sensitivity in both the original cohort and the validation cohort. A further reported finding was that TCR beta sequences accurately predicted the HLA-A and HLA-B alleles for most subjects in the first cohort. The authors suggested that the approach could potentially be generalized to other disease states and immunological phenotypes. A few of the identified cytomegalovirus-associated TCR beta chains were confirmed in vitro to be specific for cytomegalovirus antigens. Immune exposure information for the cohort was limited to CMV serostatus. An earlier analysis of around 540 of the donors showed that most TCR beta V segments appeared in productive rearrangements either about 87% or about 30% of the time, which broadly matched IMGT annotations. A later analysis reported that several top co-occurrence clusters appeared linked to parvovirus B19, influenza, CMV and Epstein-Barr virus. Only TCR beta chains were sequenced in this cohort, and the absence of alpha or paired-chain data limited detectable features. The earlier analysis of 587 of the donors excluded around 17 rarely observed V segments, including chromosome 9 orphons, because counts were too low. While some public TCRs were present in many individuals, most TCR sequences turned up only very rarely across donors. A later analysis found that TCR association rates varied across HLA loci, with DRB1 alleles showing the most associated TCRs and HLA-C alleles the fewest. At a false discovery rate of 0.05, a later analysis linked around 17,000 TCR beta sequences to specific HLA alleles. According to a later analysis, most CMV-associated TCR beta chains appeared to be HLA-restricted, and the HLA associations seemed to be driven largely by CMV exposure. Assigning TCR associations to individual alleles was difficult when HLA alleles, especially DR and DQ, strongly co-occurred. In the study, approximately 160 TCR beta chains were listed as associated with cytomegalovirus.

The library relied on the immunoSEQ multiplex PCR assay. For the multiplex PCR, a mixture combining 60 forward primers for TCR Vbeta segments and 13 reverse primers for TCR Jbeta segments was used. A multiplex PCR assay on genomic DNA amplified the CDR3 region of rearranged TCR beta genes. The Illumina HiSeq System was used to sequence the amplified TCR beta libraries as 87-base-pair reads. Per the original workflow: A later analysis tallied roughly 76 million unique TCR beta chains across the roughly 610 repertoires, and approximately 12 million of those chains were shared by two or more donors. To remove PCR and sequencing errors, raw reads were error-corrected and collapsed into unique sequences using a nearest-neighbor algorithm that merged closely related sequences. Alignment of CDR3 sequences to IMGT reference sequences was used to assign V, D and J gene segments. For a sequence to be retained, a match of at least six nucleotides to both a V gene segment and a J gene segment was required. A rearrangement was called productive if the CDR3 had no stop codons and remained in frame with V and J, and every other rearrangement was called non-productive. Following IMGT convention, CDR3 was defined as the stretch from the second conserved V-encoded cysteine to the conserved J-encoded phenylalanine. In an earlier analysis of approximately 590 of the donors, sequences lacking an unambiguous match to a single V gene segment were excluded. An earlier analysis of around 600 of the donors classified V segments as functional when productive rearrangements were above 56.7% and as segregating when the standard deviation between donors was above 5%. To diagnose cytomegalovirus status from the catalog of TCR beta chain sequences, a statistical classification framework was built. V and J gene assignment, in a later analysis, came from comparing TCR nucleotide sequences with IMGT/GENE-DB human TR gene sequences. The TCRdist pipeline was used in a later analysis to assign CDR3 sequences and most-parsimonious VDJ recombination scenarios. In a later analysis, each TCR beta chain was defined by its CDR3 amino acid sequence together with its V-gene family, and reads without a unique V-gene family were excluded. As a way to deal with suspected cross-contamination and a sequencing artifact, a later analysis dropped roughly 620 nucleotide sequences that were highly shared and had low generation probability. A later analysis calculated a clonal expansion index for each public chain from normalized within-repertoire ranks of inferred template counts. Generation probabilities in a later analysis came from a VDJ recombination model fitted to out-of-frame rearrangements, and those results were checked against IGoR. Hypergeometric tests were used in a later analysis to score TCR-TCR, TCR-HLA and TCR-CMV co-occurrence, with a repertoire-size bias correction applied to the TCR pairs. In a later analysis, false discovery rates were estimated by permuting HLA or CMV assignments 20 times. In a later analysis, co-occurring TCRs were grouped using DBSCAN, and TCRdist sequence similarity was added for clustering within HLA-allele-positive subsets. Repertoires with fewer than 30,000 or more than 120,000 public chains were left out of co-occurrence clustering, as were roughly five repertoires with anomalous nucleotide sharing. TCRdb retrieved this table from immuneACCESS and kept in-frame rearrangements only. Not all clones are present; in checked studies, unresolved V genes account for under half, and no reason is known for the remainder. The D gene and trimming were derived from the DNA, and the V and J assignments and clone size from that table. A total of about 72,000 clones appear in this sample, approximately 75% of them only once. 6.5% to 8% of the sample is in the top ten clones.

This clone came up once. Its cognate antigen has yet to be identified. Per-base quality was not reported, and no clone a single base away is much larger than it. CDR1 and CDR2 are read off the germline V gene as SGHDT and YYEEEE. Measured from the cysteine to the phenylalanine, the CDR3 is 13 residues long. Of the read, only the CDR3 DNA is kept; its 39 bases are in frame from base 1. Cut back by 6 bases and 7 bases, the V and J ends lie 16 bases apart. The cohort consisted of approximately 670 healthy bone marrow donors. All cohort members were sampled while nominally healthy, although unrecorded immune exposures were likely present. CMV serostatus was positive for 289 and negative for about 50% of the roughly 700 cohort members, and was not recorded for this donor. Every donor gave a peripheral blood sample, and the peripheral blood mononuclear cells from that sample were used for TCR beta sequencing. Genomic DNA was extracted from the blood cell samples with the Qiagen DNeasy Blood Extraction Kit.

The sequencing input was PBMCs. The receptor chain draws on TRBV5-6 and TRBJ1-2, with no reliable assignment of the D segment. The receptor was derived from a human donor in good health. The nucleotides read TGTGCCAGCACCCCCCACGGAGTCGCTGGCTACACCTTC. It is translated as CASTPHGVAGYTF. The reference TRBV5-6 and TRBJ1-2 proteins fill in what lies around the CDR3, so the full variable domain reads DAGVTQSPTHLIKTRGQQVTLRCSPKSGHDTVSWYQQALGQGPQFIFQYYEEEERQRGNFPDRFSGHQFPNYSSELNVNALLLGDSALYLCASTPHGVAGYTFGSGTRLTVV.